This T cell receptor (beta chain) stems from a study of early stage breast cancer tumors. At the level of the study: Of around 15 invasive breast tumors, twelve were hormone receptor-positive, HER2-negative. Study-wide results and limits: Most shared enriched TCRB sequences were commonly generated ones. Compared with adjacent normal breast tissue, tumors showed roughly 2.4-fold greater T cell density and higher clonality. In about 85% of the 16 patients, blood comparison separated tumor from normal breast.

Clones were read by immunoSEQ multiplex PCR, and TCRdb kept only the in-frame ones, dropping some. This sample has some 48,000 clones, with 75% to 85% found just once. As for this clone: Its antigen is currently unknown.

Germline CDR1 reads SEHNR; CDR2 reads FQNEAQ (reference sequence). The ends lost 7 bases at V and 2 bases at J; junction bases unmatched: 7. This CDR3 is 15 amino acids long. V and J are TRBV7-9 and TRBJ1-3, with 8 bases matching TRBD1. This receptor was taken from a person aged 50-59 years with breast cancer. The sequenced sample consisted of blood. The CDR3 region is CASTIQGAPGNTIYF. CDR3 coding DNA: TGTGCCAGCACCATCCAGGGGGCCCCTGGAAACACCATATATTTT.